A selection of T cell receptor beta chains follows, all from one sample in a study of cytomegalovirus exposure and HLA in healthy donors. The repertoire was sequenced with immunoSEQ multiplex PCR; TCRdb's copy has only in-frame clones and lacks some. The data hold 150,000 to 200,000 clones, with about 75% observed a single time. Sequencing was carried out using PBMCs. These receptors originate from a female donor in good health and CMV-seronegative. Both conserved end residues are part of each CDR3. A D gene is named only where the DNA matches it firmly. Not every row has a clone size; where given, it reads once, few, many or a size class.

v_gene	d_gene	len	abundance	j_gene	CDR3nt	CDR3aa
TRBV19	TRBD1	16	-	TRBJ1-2	TGTGCCAGTATCCCGGGACAGGGGGAAGGGAACTATGGCTACACCTTC	CASIPGQGEGNYGYTF
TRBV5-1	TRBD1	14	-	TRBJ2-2	TGCGCCAGCAGCTTGGACAGGGGGACCGGGGAGCTGTTTTTT	CASSLDRGTGELFF
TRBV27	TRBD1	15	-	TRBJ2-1	TGTGCCAGCAGTTCCGCAGGGGGCGCCTACAATGAGCAGTTCTTC	CASSSAGGAYNEQFF
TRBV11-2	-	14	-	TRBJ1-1	TGTGCCAGCAGCTCCAGGACACCAAGGACTGAAGCTTTCTTT	CASSSRTPRTEAFF
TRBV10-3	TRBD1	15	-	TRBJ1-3	TGTGCCGTGCGGGGGACAGGAACTTCTGGAAACACCATATATTTT	CAVRGTGTSGNTIYF
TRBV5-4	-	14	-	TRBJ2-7	TGTGCCAGCAGCTTGGAGACATTCTCCTACGAGCAGTACTTC	CASSLETFSYEQYF
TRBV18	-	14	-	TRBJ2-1	TGTGCCAGCTCCCCTGACTTGGCCTACAATGAGCAGTTCTTC	CASSPDLAYNEQFF
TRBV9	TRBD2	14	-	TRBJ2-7	TGTGCCAGCAGCTCCGGGACTAGCGTGTACGAGCAGTACTTC	CASSSGTSVYEQYF
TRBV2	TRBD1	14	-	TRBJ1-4	TGTGCCAGCAGTGGAGGACAGGCCAGAAAAGGGCTGTTTTTT	CASSGGQARKGLFF
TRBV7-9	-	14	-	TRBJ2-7	TGTGCCAGCAGCTTGTCTAGCAACTCCTACGAGCAGTACTTC	CASSLSSNSYEQYF
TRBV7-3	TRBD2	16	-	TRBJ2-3	TGTGCCAGCAGCTTATCTAGCGGGGCTAGCACAGATACGCAGTATTTT	CASSLSSGASTDTQYF
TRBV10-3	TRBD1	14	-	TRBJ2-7	TGTGCCATCAGTGAAGGACAGGGGGCCTGGGAGCAGTACTTC	CAISEGQGAWEQYF
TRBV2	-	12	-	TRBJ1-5	TGTGCCAGCAGTTCGGTCAATCAGCCCCAGCATTTT	CASSSVNQPQHF
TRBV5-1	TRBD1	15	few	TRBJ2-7	TGCGCCAGCAGCGAGGGGACAGGGGATCCCTACGAGCAGTACTTC	CASSEGTGDPYEQYF
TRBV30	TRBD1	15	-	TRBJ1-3	TGTGCCTGGAGTGGGCAGAGGGGGACAGGGAACACCATATATTTT	CAWSGQRGTGNTIYF
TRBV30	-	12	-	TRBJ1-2	TGTGCCTGGAGTAAGGAGAACTATGGCTACACCTTC	CAWSKENYGYTF
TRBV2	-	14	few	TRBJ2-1	TGTGCCACCAAATGGGACAAAGCCTACAATGAGCAGTTCTTC	CATKWDKAYNEQFF
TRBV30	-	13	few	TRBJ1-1	TGTGCCTGGAGTGTAGGCGGAAACACTGAAGCTTTCTTT	CAWSVGGNTEAFF
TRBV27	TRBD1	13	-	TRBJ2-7	TGTGCCAGCGGGGACAGGGGTACCTACGAGCAGTACTTC	CASGDRGTYEQYF
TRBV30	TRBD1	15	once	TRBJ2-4	TGTGCCTGGAGTGCTCGGACAGGGCTTGGAGACATTCAGTACTTC	CAWSARTGLGDIQYF
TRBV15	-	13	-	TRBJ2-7	TGTGCCACCAGCAGGGGCGACTTGGGGCAGCAGTACTTC	CATSRGDLGQQYF
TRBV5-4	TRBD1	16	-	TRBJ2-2	TGTGCCAGCAGCTTGGCAGGGACAGAGGGTACCGGGGAGCTGTTTTTT	CASSLAGTEGTGELFF
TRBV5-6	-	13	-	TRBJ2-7	TGTGCCAGCAGCTTGGCGGGGTTTACCGAGCAGTACTTC	CASSLAGFTEQYF
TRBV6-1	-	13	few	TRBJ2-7	TGTGCCAGCAGCGGGGGACCGGAAGGCGAGCAGTACTTC	CASSGGPEGEQYF
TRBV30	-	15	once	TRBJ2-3	TGTGCCTGGACCAGACGGGTTAGCAGCACAGATACGCAGTATTTT	CAWTRRVSSTDTQYF
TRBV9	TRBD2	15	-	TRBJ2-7	TGTGCCAGCAGCGTAAATCCGGGAGGGAAGTGGGAGCAGTACTTC	CASSVNPGGKWEQYF
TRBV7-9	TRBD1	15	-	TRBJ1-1	TGTGCCAGCAGCTTTGTTTTCGCAGGGGGCACTGAAGCTTTCTTT	CASSFVFAGGTEAFF
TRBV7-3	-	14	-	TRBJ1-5	TGTGCCAGCAGCTTACTCGGCGGAAATCAGCCCCAGCATTTT	CASSLLGGNQPQHF
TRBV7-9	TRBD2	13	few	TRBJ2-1	TGTGCCAGCAGCTTAAGCTCTAGCGGTGAGCAGTTCTTC	CASSLSSSGEQFF
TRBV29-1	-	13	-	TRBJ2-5	TGCAGCGTCGTAAGGAGCCTAGGAGAGACCCAGTACTTC	CSVVRSLGETQYF
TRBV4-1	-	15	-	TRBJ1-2	TGCGCCAGCAGCCAGTCTTCGACGGGGAACTATGGCTACACCTTC	CASSQSSTGNYGYTF
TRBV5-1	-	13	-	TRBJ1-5	TGCGCCAGCAGCTTGGATGGCTCCCAGCCCCAGCATTTT	CASSLDGSQPQHF
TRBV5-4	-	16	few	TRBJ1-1	TGTGCCAGCAGCGTTGGTACAGGGAGAGCGAACACTGAAGCTTTCTTT	CASSVGTGRANTEAFF
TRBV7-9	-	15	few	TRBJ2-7	TGTGCCAGCAGCTTAGCTGGACACAGGGCCTACGAGCAGTACTTC	CASSLAGHRAYEQYF
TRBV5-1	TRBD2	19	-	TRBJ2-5	TGCGCCAGCAGCTTGGACCTAGCGGGGGGGCCCAACCTCCAAGAGACCCAGTACTTC	CASSLDLAGGPNLQETQYF
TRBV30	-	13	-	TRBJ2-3	TGTGCCCGGAGTGTACGGGGGACAGATACGCAGTATTTT	CARSVRGTDTQYF
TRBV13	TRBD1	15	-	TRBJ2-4	TGTGCCAGCAGCTTCGGAACAGGGGTTAAAAACATTCAGTACTTC	CASSFGTGVKNIQYF
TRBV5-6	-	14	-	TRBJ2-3	TGTGCCAGCACCTACGGGGAAGGAACAGATACGCAGTATTTT	CASTYGEGTDTQYF
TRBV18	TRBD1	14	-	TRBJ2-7	TGTGCCAGCTCTCCCGGGACAGGGCCCTACGAGCAGTACTTC	CASSPGTGPYEQYF
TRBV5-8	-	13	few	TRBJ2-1	TGTGCCAGCAGCTTGGTGCGGCTCAATGAGCAGTTCTTC	CASSLVRLNEQFF
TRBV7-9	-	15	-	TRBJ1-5	TGTGCCAGCAGCCTGAGCGGGGGCTGGGATCAGCCCCAGCATTTT	CASSLSGGWDQPQHF
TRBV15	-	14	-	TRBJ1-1	TGTGCCACCAGCAGAGAGACAGGGAACACTGAAGCTTTCTTT	CATSRETGNTEAFF
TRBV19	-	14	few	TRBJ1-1	TGTGCCAGTAGTATCACCGGAGGGGTTACTGAAGCTTTCTTT	CASSITGGVTEAFF
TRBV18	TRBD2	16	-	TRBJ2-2	TGTGCCAGCTCACCATCTGGGACTAGATTATCCGGGGAGCTGTTTTTT	CASSPSGTRLSGELFF
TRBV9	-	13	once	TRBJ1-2	TGTGCCAGCAGCGTAAGGGGGGGATCTGGCTACACCTTC	CASSVRGGSGYTF
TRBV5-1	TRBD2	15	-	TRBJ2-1	TGCGCCAGCAGCTTTTATAGCGGGGACAACAATGAGCAGTTCTTC	CASSFYSGDNNEQFF
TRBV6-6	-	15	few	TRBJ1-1	TGTGCCAGCAGTGGTGATAGTACAGCTAACACTGAAGCTTTCTTT	CASSGDSTANTEAFF
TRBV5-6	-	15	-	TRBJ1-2	TGTGCCAGCAGCTTGGATCGCAGGGGAGGGTATGGCTACACCTTC	CASSLDRRGGYGYTF
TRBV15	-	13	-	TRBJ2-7	TGTGCCACCAGCAGAGATCCACGGTACGAGCAGTACTTC	CATSRDPRYEQYF
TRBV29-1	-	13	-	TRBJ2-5	TGCAGCGCTAAAGTTACAGGCCAAGAGACCCAGTACTTC	CSAKVTGQETQYF
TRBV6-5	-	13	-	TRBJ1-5	TGTGCCAGCAGTTTCAGGGGCAATCAGCCCCAGCATTTT	CASSFRGNQPQHF